Listed here are 28 T cell receptor beta chains from one sample, sequenced in a study of OX40 agonist ivuxolimab in advanced cancers. Generated by immunoSEQ multiplex PCR, the TCRdb table keeps only in-frame clones and is missing some. The table has approximately 81,000 clones, more than 70% seen once. The sequences come from CD4+ or CD8+ T cells sorted from blood, collected in a trial of the OX40 agonist ivuxolimab. The receptors derive from an adult with an advanced solid tumor such as melanoma, head and neck, liver or kidney cancer.

The V gene is TRBV27, the J gene TRBJ2-5; 7 bases are shared with TRBD1. CDR1 and CDR2 (germline): MNHEY, SMNVEV (reference sequence). V trimming: 2 bases; J trimming: 5 bases; junction bases outside the gene matches: 5. CDR3 size: 14 residues. CDR3 residues: CASSLNRGSETQYF. The CDR3 coding sequence is TGTGCCAGCAGTTTAAACAGGGGCAGTGAGACCCAGTACTTC.

The count of this clone is one. This chain connects TRBV19 to TRBJ2-2; D possibly matches TRBD1 or TRBD2 (5 bases each). Germline V lookup: CDR1 LNHDA, CDR2 SQIVND (reference sequence). The CDR3 has 13 amino acids. V was cut by 3 bases and J by 6 bases, with 8 bases left in between. CDR3 loop: CASSIRGPGELFF. The DNA for the CDR3 is TGTGCCAGTAGTATCCGGGGCCCCGGGGAGCTGTTTTTT. Together with reference TRBV19 and TRBJ2-2, the CDR3 gives the full variable domain: DGGITQSPKYLFRKEGQNVTLSCEQNLNHDAMYWYRQDPGQGLRLIYYSQIVNDFQKGDIAEGYSVSREKKESFPLTVTSAQKNPTAFYLCASSIRGPGELFFGEGSRLTVL.

This chain joins TRBV2 and TRBJ1-6; tentatively, D is TRBD1 (6 bases). This CDR3 region has 15 residues. Trimming removed 7 bases from V and 7 bases from J, with 17 bases in between. Germline lookup yields CDR1 SNHLY and CDR2 FYNNEI. The CDR3 spells CASNLARGMNSPLHF. CDR3 nucleotide sequence: TGTGCCAGCAATTTGGCCAGGGGCATGAATTCACCCCTCCACTTT. Full variable domain (missing parts from reference TRBV2 and TRBJ1-6): EPEVTQTPSHQVTQMGQEVILRCVPISNHLYFYWYRQILGQKVEFLVSFYNNEISEKSEIFDDQFSVERPDGSNFTLKIRSTKLEDSAMYFCASNLARGMNSPLHFGNGTRLTVT.

The V call is TRBV7-3, the J call TRBJ1-1; a weak D match, TRBD1 (5 bases). V lost 2 bases, J lost 2 bases, and 9 bases lay in between. The CDR3 runs 14 residues. From germline, CDR1 is SGHTA and CDR2 FQGTGA. CDR3 DNA sequence: TGTGCCAGCAGCTTAGCGGGGGGTAACACTGAAGCTTTCTTT. Its translation: CASSLAGGNTEAFF.

The CDR3 DNA reads as TGTGCCAGCAGCGCAGGGACAGGGGGTTACAATCAGCCCCAGCATTTT. It translates to CASSAGTGGYNQPQHF. This chain uses TRBV5-4 with TRBJ1-5, with 11 bases lining up with TRBD1. This CDR3 is 16 amino acids long. After removal of 4 bases from V and 3 bases from J, the junction contained 6 bases not matched to a gene. CDR1 and CDR2 (germline): SGHNT, YYREEE (reference sequence).

The chain recombines TRBV6-9 with TRBJ2-3; maybe TRBD1 (5 bases). This CDR3 has 13 amino acids. With 8 bases removed from V and 6 bases from J, the gap between germline ends came to 15 bases. Germline V gene sequence: CDR1 MNHGY, CDR2 SVAAGI. CDR3 protein: CASQLGAWDTQYF. In nucleotides, the CDR3 is TGTGCCAGCCAGCTTGGGGCGTGGGATACGCAGTATTTT.

Regarding this clone: The final CDR3 position lacks the conserved phenylalanine or tryptophan, pointing to a likely read error. The CDR3 coding sequence is TGTGCCAGCAGCTTAGGTCAGAATTCACCCCTCCACCTT. As protein: CASSLGQNSPLHL. The V gene is TRBV7-9, the J gene TRBJ1-6; D ambiguous. The CDR3 length is 13 residues. Germline V lookup: CDR1 SEHNR, CDR2 FQNEAQ (reference sequence). V lost 1 base and J 7 bases, leaving 5 bases between the germline ends.

This chain joins TRBV7-2 and TRBJ1-4; the D is unclear. The CDR3 is made up of 16 amino acids. V was pared by 1 base and J by 0 bases, with 9 bases between. Germline lookup yields CDR1 SGHTA and CDR2 FQGNSA. The CDR3 protein is CASSLDIRSTNEKLFF. The CDR3 coding sequence is TGTGCCAGCAGCTTAGATATCAGATCAACTAATGAAAAACTGTTTTTT. The variable domain in full, completed from reference TRBV7-2 and TRBJ1-4, reads GAGVSQSPSNKVTEKGKDVELRCDPISGHTALYWYRQSLGQGLEFLIYFQGNSAPDKSGLPSDRFSAERTGGSVSTLTIQRTQQEDSAVYLCASSLDIRSTNEKLFFGSGTQLSVL.

CDR3 coding DNA: TGTGCCACCCTTTCCCCTAGTGGGGGGGACACAGATACGCAGTATTTT. Translated, it gives CATLSPSGGDTDTQYF. This chain uses TRBV10-3 with TRBJ2-3; 7 positions match TRBD2. The CDR3 length is 16 residues. Germline trimming cut 10 bases from V and 2 bases from J; bases unmatched to any gene: 15. Germline loops: CDR1 ENHRY, CDR2 SYGVKD.

This rearrangement joins TRBV7-2 to TRBJ2-7, with 10 bases fitting TRBD1. CDR3 length: 15 residues. Losses at the gene ends were 5 bases for V and 2 bases for J; bases not matched to a gene: 6. In germline, CDR1 is SGHTA, CDR2 FQGNSA. The CDR3 sequence: CASSPGQGGTYEQYF. CDR3 sequence (DNA): TGTGCCAGCAGCCCCGGACAGGGGGGAACCTACGAGCAGTACTTC. The whole variable domain, filled in from reference TRBV7-2 and TRBJ2-7, reads GAGVSQSPSNKVTEKGKDVELRCDPISGHTALYWYRQSLGQGLEFLIYFQGNSAPDKSGLPSDRFSAERTGGSVSTLTIQRTQQEDSAVYLCASSPGQGGTYEQYFGPGTRLTVT.

The V gene is TRBV2, the J gene TRBJ1-1; maybe TRBD1 (6 bases). Germline V CDR1 and CDR2: SNHLY, FYNNEI. This CDR3 is built from 12 residues. V was trimmed by 2 bases and J by 6 bases, leaving 7 bases between them. The CDR3 loop is CASSEQGSEAFF. The CDR3 DNA reads TGTGCCAGCAGTGAACAGGGGTCTGAAGCTTTCTTT.

This sequence joins TRBV18 and TRBJ1-2, with D tentatively TRBD1 (6 bases). This CDR3 has 15 amino acids. CDR1 KGHSH and CDR2 LQKENI come from the germline V gene. V was cut by 3 bases and J by 4 bases, with 15 bases left in between. CDR3 nucleotide sequence: TGTGCCAGCTCACCCTTTCAGGGGCGCGGCTATGGCTACACCTTC. Encoded protein: CASSPFQGRGYGYTF.

J is TRBJ2-7 and V is TRBV5-5, with a possible D match to TRBD2 (6 bases). The CDR3 contains 15 residues. V shed 3 bases and J shed 4 bases, with 17 bases lying between them. The germline CDR1 and CDR2 sequences are SGHKS and YYEKEE (reference sequence). This CDR3 is CASSSAGGRLYEQYF. The CDR3 DNA sequence: TGTGCCAGCAGCTCCGCCGGGGGTCGCCTTTACGAGCAGTACTTC.

The chain couples TRBV7-9 to TRBJ1-4, with 8 nucleotides matching TRBD1. This CDR3 region has 16 residues. The V gene's germline CDR1 is SEHNR and CDR2 FQNEAQ (reference sequence). The V segment lost 5 bases and the J segment 7 bases; nucleotides outside the gene matches: 12. The CDR3 nucleotides are TGTGCCAGCAGCAACCCAACGGGACAGGTCCTTGAAAAACTGTTTTTT. It codes for CASSNPTGQVLEKLFF.

This chain connects TRBV5-1 to TRBJ1-1; TRBD1 is a possible D gene (6 bases). The V end lost 3 bases, the J end lost 5 bases, and 11 bases lay between the germline ends. This CDR3 region has 13 residues. Germline V lookup: CDR1 SGHRS, CDR2 YFSETQ. The CDR3 bases are TGCGCCAGCAGCTCCGGACAGATAACTGAAGCTTTCTTT. Translated, it gives CASSSGQITEAFF.

J is TRBJ2-7 and V is TRBV13, with 8 bases identical to TRBD1. The V and J ends lost 0 bases and 6 bases, in that order; junction bases with no gene match: 10. Per germline, CDR1 PRHDT and CDR2 FYEKMQ (reference sequence). CDR3 length: 16 residues. CDR3: CASSLGASDRVGEQYF. DNA of the CDR3: TGTGCCAGCAGCTTAGGCGCCTCGGACAGGGTGGGCGAGCAGTACTTC. Based on the CDR3 plus reference TRBV13 and TRBJ2-7, the full variable domain is AAGVIQSPRHLIKEKRETATLKCYPIPRHDTVYWYQQGPGQDPQFLISFYEKMQSDKGSIPDRFSAQQFSDYHSELNMSSLELGDSALYFCASSLGASDRVGEQYFGPGTRLTVT.

This clone appeared once. The chain combines TRBV7-2 with TRBJ2-3; 8 nucleotides line up with TRBD2. The ends lost 6 bases at V and 6 bases at J; junction bases unmatched: 8. The CDR3 extends over 14 amino acids. CDR1 is SGHTA and CDR2 is FQGNSA in the germline V gene. Here the CDR3 reads CASRPGGAWDTQYF. The CDR3 DNA reads as TGTGCCAGCAGGCCGGGGGGGGCTTGGGATACGCAGTATTTT.

This clone was found a few times. The CDR3 here is CASSANTGEESPLHF. The CDR3 region has the DNA TGTGCCAGCAGCGCCAATACAGGGGAAGAGTCACCCCTCCACTTT. The chain links TRBV9 to TRBJ1-6; 7 nucleotides align to TRBD1. This CDR3 is 15 amino acids long. Germline lookup yields CDR1 SGDLS and CDR2 YYNGEE. The J segment lost 10 bases and the V segment lost 3 bases, leaving 10 bases of the junction unmatched.

This rearrangement joins TRBV15 to TRBJ2-2; D uncertain. The V and J ends lost 3 bases and 5 bases respectively, with 10 bases between them. The CDR3 runs 14 residues. Germline V lookup: CDR1 LNHNV, CDR2 YYDKDF (reference sequence). The CDR3 here is CATSRPPQTGELFF. The CDR3 region has the DNA TGTGCCACCAGCAGGCCCCCCCAGACCGGGGAGCTGTTTTTT.

The genes are TRBV7-2 and TRBJ1-3; tentatively, D is TRBD1 (5 bases). Germline V gene data show CDR1 as SGHTA and CDR2 as FQGNSA. The CDR3 sequence is 14 residues long. The V end lost 3 bases, the J end lost 2 bases, and 8 bases lay between the germline ends. The CDR3 here is CASSFRGAGNTIYF. For the CDR3, the DNA is TGTGCCAGCAGCTTCCGGGGGGCTGGAAACACCATATATTTT.

The chain is built from TRBV13 and TRBJ2-5, with 8 bases aligning to TRBD1. Germline loops: CDR1 PRHDT, CDR2 FYEKMQ (reference sequence). This CDR3 is 16 amino acids long. Losses at the gene ends were 5 bases for V and 5 bases for J; bases not matched to a gene: 13. CDR3 bases: TGTGCCAGCAGCCGTTCCGGACAGGGTTATGCGGAGACCCAGTACTTC. As protein: CASSRSGQGYAETQYF.

This clone has only a few counts. The gene calls are TRBV6-5 and TRBJ2-7; TRBD2 matches 8 bases. The germline V gene has CDR1 MNHEY and CDR2 SVGAGI. The CDR3 spans 15 residues. The V gene end was trimmed by 6 bases and the J gene end by 5 bases; junction bases not matched to a gene: 12. CDR3 bases: TGTGCCAGCAGCAAATACGGGGGGGCCCAGAACGAGCAGTACTTC. This sequence encodes CASSKYGGAQNEQYF.

The V gene is TRBV6-1, the J gene TRBJ2-5; the D is unclear. V shed 1 base and J shed 1 base, with 4 bases lying between them. CDR3 length: 13 residues. Germline V CDR1 and CDR2: MNHNS, SASEGT. Here the CDR3 DNA reads TGTGCCAGCAGTGAAGGCAGCCAAGAGACCCAGTACTTC. Its protein is CASSEGSQETQYF.

J is TRBJ2-1 and V is TRBV9, with D possibly being TRBD1 (6 bases). There are 14 residues in the CDR3. Trimming removed 4 bases at V and 5 bases at J, with 13 bases between. Germline values: CDR1 SGDLS, CDR2 YYNGEE. The CDR3 spells CASSPRDIHNEQFF. CDR3 DNA sequence: TGTGCCAGCAGCCCCAGGGACATCCACAATGAGCAGTTCTTC.

The rearrangement links TRBV6-1 to TRBJ2-7; 9 positions agree with TRBD1. The CDR3 spans 17 residues. V shed 3 bases and J 3 bases; nucleotides not matched to a gene: 12. Germline CDR1 reads MNHNS; CDR2 reads SASEGT. DNA for the CDR3: TGTGCCAGCAGTGACCCGGGACAGGGATTTATCGTCTACGAGCAGTACTTC. This encodes CASSDPGQGFIVYEQYF.

This chain uses TRBV7-8 with TRBJ1-2; D gene uncertain. V lost 0 bases and J 4 bases, leaving 18 bases between the germline ends. Germline V CDR1 and CDR2: SGHVS, FQNEAQ. This CDR3 has 17 amino acids. The CDR3 nucleotides read TGTGCCAGCAGCTTAGCCTTAGGGTACCCTAGCGTCTATGGCTACACCTTC. Its translation: CASSLALGYPSVYGYTF.

The rearrangement uses TRBV7-9 and TRBJ2-7; unclear D gene. Germline loops: CDR1 SEHNR, CDR2 FQNEAQ (reference sequence). The CDR3 has 15 residues. V shed 9 bases and J shed 3 bases, with 21 bases lying between them. CDR3 amino acids: CARWSRRLTYYEQYF. CDR3 nucleotide sequence: TGTGCCAGGTGGTCTAGGCGGCTGACTTACTACGAGCAGTACTTC.

J is TRBJ1-1 and V is TRBV5-4; unclear D gene. CDR1 is SGHNT and CDR2 is YYREEE in the germline V gene (reference sequence). The CDR3 consists of 13 residues. V lost 4 bases to trimming and J lost 4 bases, with 11 bases between them. The CDR3 region is CASSPSGSTEAFF. The CDR3 DNA is TGTGCCAGCAGCCCAAGCGGGAGCACTGAAGCTTTCTTT.